This TCR beta chain is from a study of response to subunit inactivated influenza vaccine. Broader study findings: That few new T cells are recruited by each seasonal influenza vaccination was the authors' suggestion.

Worth noting for this clonotype: Its antigen is not identified.

One entry per CDR3 protein, called by TCRdb with MiXCR from the RT-PCR reads. The sample lists around 850,000 distinct CDR3 sequences; 15% to 20% were seen once. The sequencing used PBMCs from blood, collected roughly 5 days after vaccination. The TCR comes from a man aged 50 to 60 who received an inactivated influenza vaccine.

CDR3 amino acids: CASSLTDDPTYEQYF. The CDR3 DNA sequence: TGTGCCAGCAGCCTGACTGATGACCCCACCTACGAGCAGTACTTC. The chain couples TRBV7-7 to TRBJ2-7, with D unclear. This CDR3 region has 15 residues. The ends were cut back, 5 bases at V and 2 bases at J, with 16 bases in the middle. From germline, CDR1 is SSHAT and CDR2 FNYEAQ (reference sequence).